This paragraph covers one TCR beta chain sequence. Its antigen remains undetermined. The record has no base qualities; no much larger clone is one base away. Patients with a history of autoimmune disease or receiving systemic immunosuppression were excluded from the trial. Peripheral blood for TCR sequencing was collected from all dose cohorts at baseline, on cycle 4 day 1, and on cycle 7 day 1. Samples came from an open-label, multicenter, first-in-human phase I dose-escalation trial of ivuxolimab. Adults with locally advanced or metastatic melanoma, renal cell carcinoma, hepatocellular carcinoma or head and neck squamous cell carcinoma were enrolled in the trial. Before TCR sequencing, CD4+ T cells and CD8+ T cells from peripheral blood were sorted into separate populations. Genomic DNA was isolated from the sorted cells so that the TCRbeta CDR3 region could be sequenced. TCRbeta CDR3 regions were sequenced using the immunoSEQ Assay. TCRdb stores this immuneACCESS table with in-frame sequences only. Part of the clones is absent; in the studies checked, under half of the shortfall reflects unresolved V genes, and no reason is known for the rest. The sample table records 60,000 to 70,000 clones; over 80% of these occur just once. Of the sample, about 2.3% falls within the top ten clones.

These data originate in a study of OX40 agonist ivuxolimab in advanced cancers. Regarding the complete study: Ivuxolimab, which targeted the costimulatory receptor OX40 (CD134), was an agonistic, fully human IgG2 monoclonal antibody. Patients were allowed to have had prior anti-PD-1, anti-PD-L1 or anti-CTLA-4 therapy, and 30% to 50% of the dose-escalation patients had previously received checkpoint inhibitors. The paper describes the monotherapy dose-escalation part (N of about 47 patients) of the phase I trial of ivuxolimab. The dose-escalation cohort was 80% to 90% male with a mean age of approximately 60 years, ranging from about 20 to 80. Of the 50 to 55 dose-escalation patients, hepatocellular carcinoma was present in around 20, melanoma in some 15, renal cell carcinoma in 9 and head and neck cancer in 9. Intravenous ivuxolimab was administered to patients every 2 weeks at six dose levels: 0.01, 0.1, 0.3, 1.5, 3 and 10 mg/kg. Partial responses occurred in three dose-escalation patients, of whom one had hepatocellular carcinoma and two had cutaneous melanoma. The purpose of peripheral TCRbeta sequencing was to test whether ivuxolimab changed TCR sequence diversity and led to clonal T-cell expansion.

Results the study describes overall, beyond this receptor: Clonal expansion of both CD4+ and CD8+ blood T cells was observed from baseline to week 6 at doses 0.1 to 3.0 mg/kg. The antigen specificity of the peripheral T cells that underwent clonal expansion was not determined. After ivuxolimab, expanded clones were on average more numerous among CD8+ T cells than among CD4+ T cells. Low levels of normalized T-cell clonal expansion were also seen in some patients who did not respond. In the 0.1-3.0 mg/kg groups, partial responders were among the patients with the lowest normalized peripheral clonal expansion, particularly in CD8+ T cells.

The germline V gene encodes CDR1 SGHTS and CDR2 YDEGEE. From the cysteine up to the phenylalanine, the CDR3 has a length of 15 residues. Only the CDR3 portion is preserved as DNA: 45 bases, with reading frame beginning at the first base. V loses 0 bases at its end and J loses 6 bases; junction bases beyond the gene matches: 3. The specimen was CD4+ or CD8+ T cells sorted from blood, collected in a trial of the OX40 agonist ivuxolimab. The chain is made from TRBV5-8 and TRBJ1-4; 9 junctional bases match TRBD1. The TCR was taken from an adult with an advanced solid tumor such as melanoma, head and neck, liver or kidney cancer. The sequenced DNA: TGTGCCAGCAGCTTGGGAGACAGGGGGGATGAAAAACTGTTTTTT. It specifies CASSLGDRGDEKLFF.